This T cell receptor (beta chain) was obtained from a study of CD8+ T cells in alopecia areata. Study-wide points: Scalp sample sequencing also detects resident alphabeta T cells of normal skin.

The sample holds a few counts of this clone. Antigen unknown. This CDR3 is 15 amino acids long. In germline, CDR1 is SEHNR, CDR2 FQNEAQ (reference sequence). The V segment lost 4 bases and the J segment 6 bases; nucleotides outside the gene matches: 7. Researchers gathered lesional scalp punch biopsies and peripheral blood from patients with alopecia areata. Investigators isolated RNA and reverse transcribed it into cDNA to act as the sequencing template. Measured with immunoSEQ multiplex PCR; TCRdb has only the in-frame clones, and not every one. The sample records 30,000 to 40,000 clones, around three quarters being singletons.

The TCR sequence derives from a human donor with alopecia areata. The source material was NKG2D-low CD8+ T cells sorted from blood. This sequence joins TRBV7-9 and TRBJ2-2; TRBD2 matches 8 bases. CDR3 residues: CASSSASGLAGELFF. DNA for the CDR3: TGTGCCAGCAGCTCGGCTAGCGGGCTTGCCGGGGAGCTGTTTTTT.